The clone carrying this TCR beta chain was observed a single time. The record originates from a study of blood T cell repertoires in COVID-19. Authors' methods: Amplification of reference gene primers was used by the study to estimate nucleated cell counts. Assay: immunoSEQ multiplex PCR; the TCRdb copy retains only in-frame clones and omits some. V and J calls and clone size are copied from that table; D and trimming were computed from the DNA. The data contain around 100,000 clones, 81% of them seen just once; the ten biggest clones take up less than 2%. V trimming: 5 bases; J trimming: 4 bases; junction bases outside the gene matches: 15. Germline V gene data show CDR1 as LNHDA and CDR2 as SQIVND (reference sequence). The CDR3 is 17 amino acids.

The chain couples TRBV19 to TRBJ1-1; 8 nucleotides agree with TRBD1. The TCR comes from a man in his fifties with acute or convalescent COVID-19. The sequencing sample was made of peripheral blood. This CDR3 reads CASSATLFHRGGTEAFF. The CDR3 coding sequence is TGTGCCAGTAGTGCCACACTATTTCACAGGGGGGGCACTGAAGCTTTCTTT. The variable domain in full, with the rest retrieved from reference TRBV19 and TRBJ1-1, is DGGITQSPKYLFRKEGQNVTLSCEQNLNHDAMYWYRQDPGQGLRLIYYSQIVNDFQKGDIAEGYSVSREKKESFPLTVTSAQKNPTAFYLCASSATLFHRGGTEAFFGQGTRLTVV.